This T cell receptor beta chain was recorded in a study of blood T cell repertoires in COVID-19. In the study overall: Acute and convalescent COVID-19 samples came from the United States, Italy and Spain. PBMCs, B-cell-depleted T cells, or T cells were the source of the cDNA or gDNA that made up the material.

Per the original methods: Amplification with reference gene primers provided the estimates of nucleated cell counts. Some clones are missing from TCRdb's copy, which holds only in-frame ones; the method was immunoSEQ multiplex PCR. D and trimming were read from the DNA, whereas the V and J calls and clone size are those reported in that table. The table shows about 59,000 clones, with roughly 87% occurring only once. This CDR3 has 13 residues. Per the germline V gene, CDR1 is GTSNPN and CDR2 is SVGIG (reference sequence). V shed 7 bases, J shed 3 bases, and the junction held 6 bases outside the gene matches.

The TCR comes from an elderly man in a cohort sampled during active COVID-19. Source material: peripheral blood. The V and J genes are TRBV30 and TRBJ1-3; 7 bases agree with TRBD1. The CDR3 sequence: CASPRQGGNTIYF. The CDR3 nucleotides are TGTGCCTCACCCAGACAGGGTGGAAACACCATATATTTT.